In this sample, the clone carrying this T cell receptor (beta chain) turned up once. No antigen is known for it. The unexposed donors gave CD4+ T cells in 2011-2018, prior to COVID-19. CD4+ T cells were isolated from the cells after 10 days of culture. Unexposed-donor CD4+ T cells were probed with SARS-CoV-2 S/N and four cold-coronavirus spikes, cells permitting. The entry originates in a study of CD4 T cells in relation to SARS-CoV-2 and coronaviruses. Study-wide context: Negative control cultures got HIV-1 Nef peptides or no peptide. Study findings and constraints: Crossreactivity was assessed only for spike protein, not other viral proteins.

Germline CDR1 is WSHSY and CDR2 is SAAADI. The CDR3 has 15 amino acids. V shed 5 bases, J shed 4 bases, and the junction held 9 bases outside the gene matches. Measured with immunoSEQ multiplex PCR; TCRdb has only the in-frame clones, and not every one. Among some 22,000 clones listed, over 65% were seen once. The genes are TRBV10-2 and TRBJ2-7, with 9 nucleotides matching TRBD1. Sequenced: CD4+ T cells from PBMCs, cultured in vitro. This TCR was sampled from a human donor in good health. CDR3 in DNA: TGCGCCAGCAGTTCCCGGGACAGGGCGTCATACGAGCAGTACTTC. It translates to CASSSRDRASYEQYF.